The sequence of this T cell receptor beta chain was determined in a study of molecular identifiers for immune sequencing clone quantification. Study details: Replicates partitioned RNA from approximately 22,000 or 94,000 naive CD8 cells into five parts, sequencing four.

The germline gives CDR1 SGHDT, CDR2 YYEEEE. With 7 bases removed from V and 8 bases from J, the gap between germline ends came to 21 bases. This CDR3 region has 14 residues. Study results and limitations: Identical TCR molecules that share a barcode could lead to an underestimation of highly expanded clone sizes. Effector cells had over 98% of their molecules in clones above 20 RNA copies, while naive cells had under 1%.

In TCRdb, the PCR reads were re-called with MiXCR into one record per CDR3 protein. There are hundreds of thousands of distinct CDR3 sequences in the sample; about 20% occur only once, and 0.7% to 1% lies in the top ten. CD8+CD4-CCR7+CD45RA+ sorting gave the naive CD8 T cells. Points on this clonotype: Its antigen is still unknown. A much larger clonotype is one base distant, so this may be a read error.

The specimen was naive CD8+ T cells from blood, with Jurkat cell RNA spiked in. Described subset: FACS-sorted CD8+CD4-CCR7+CD45RA+ naive T cells. This chain joins TRBV5-6 and TRBJ1-1, with D possibly TRBD1 on 6 matching bases. The receptor was isolated from a human donor in good health. Some libraries in this study had Jurkat cell RNA spiked in. CDR3 protein: CASALEGGGKEAFF. The CDR3, as DNA: TGTGCCAGCGCCCTCGAGGGGGGGGGCAAGGAAGCTTTCTTT.